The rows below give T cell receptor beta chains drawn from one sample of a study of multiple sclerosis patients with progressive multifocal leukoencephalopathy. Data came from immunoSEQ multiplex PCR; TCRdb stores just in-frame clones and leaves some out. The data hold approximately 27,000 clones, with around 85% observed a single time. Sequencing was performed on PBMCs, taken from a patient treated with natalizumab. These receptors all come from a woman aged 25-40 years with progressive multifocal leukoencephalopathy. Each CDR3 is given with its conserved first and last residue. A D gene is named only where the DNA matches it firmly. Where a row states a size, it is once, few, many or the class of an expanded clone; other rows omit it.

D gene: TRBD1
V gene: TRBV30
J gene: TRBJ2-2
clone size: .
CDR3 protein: CAWRTGTGLRDSIPMVTGELFF
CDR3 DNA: TGTGCCTGGAGAACCGGGACAGGGCTCCGAGATTCTATCCCGATGGTCACCGGGGAGCTGTTTTTT

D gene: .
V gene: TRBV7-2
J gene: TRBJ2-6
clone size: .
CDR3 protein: CASSFSGANVLTF
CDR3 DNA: TGTGCCAGCAGCTTCTCTGGGGCCAACGTCCTGACTTTC

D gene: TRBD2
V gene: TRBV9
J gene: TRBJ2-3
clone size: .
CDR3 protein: CASSVPGGTQYF
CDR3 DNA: TGTGCCAGCAGCGTTCCGGGGGGTACGCAGTATTTT

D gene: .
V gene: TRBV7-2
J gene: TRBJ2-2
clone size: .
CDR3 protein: CASSAGATGELFF
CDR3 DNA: TGTGCCAGCAGCGCAGGGGCGACCGGGGAGCTGTTTTTT

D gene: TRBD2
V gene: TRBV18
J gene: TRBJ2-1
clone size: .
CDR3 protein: CASSPVPSGGNEQFF
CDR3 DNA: TGTGCCAGCTCACCGGTCCCTAGCGGTGGGAATGAGCAGTTCTTC

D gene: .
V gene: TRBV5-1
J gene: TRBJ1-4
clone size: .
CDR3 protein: CASSSDIASQEKLFF
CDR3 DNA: TGCGCCAGCAGCTCCGACATCGCCTCCCAGGAAAAACTGTTTTTT

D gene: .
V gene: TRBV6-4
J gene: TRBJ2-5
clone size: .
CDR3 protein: CASHSTYQETQYF
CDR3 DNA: TGTGCCAGCCATTCCACCTACCAAGAGACCCAGTACTTC

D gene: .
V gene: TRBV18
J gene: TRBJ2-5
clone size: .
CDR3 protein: CASSPVGETQYF
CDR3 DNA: TGTGCCAGCTCACCAGTTGGAGAGACCCAGTACTTC

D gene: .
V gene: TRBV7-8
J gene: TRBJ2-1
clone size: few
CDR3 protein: CASSLVVGDEQFF
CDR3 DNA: TGTGCCAGCAGCTTAGTGGTTGGCGATGAGCAGTTCTTC

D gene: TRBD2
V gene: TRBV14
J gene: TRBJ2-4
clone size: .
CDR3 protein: CASSQIKGLDKNIQYF
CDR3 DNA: TGTGCCAGCAGCCAAATTAAGGGACTAGACAAAAACATTCAGTACTTC

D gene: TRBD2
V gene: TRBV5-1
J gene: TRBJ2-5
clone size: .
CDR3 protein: CASSLGLAGAMGETQYF
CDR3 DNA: TGCGCCAGCAGCTTGGGACTAGCGGGAGCTATGGGAGAGACCCAGTACTTC

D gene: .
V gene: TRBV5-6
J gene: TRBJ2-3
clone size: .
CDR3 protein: CASSLVLSNGRDTQYF
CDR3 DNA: TGTGCCAGCAGCTTGGTACTCAGCAATGGCAGAGATACGCAGTATTTT

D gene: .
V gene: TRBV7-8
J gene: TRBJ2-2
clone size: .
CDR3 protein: CASSFYAGGGTGELFF
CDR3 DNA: TGTGCCAGCAGCTTCTATGCCGGGGGAGGCACCGGGGAGCTGTTTTTT

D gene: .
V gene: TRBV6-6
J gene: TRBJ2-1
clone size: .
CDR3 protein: CASSYSGLGEQFF
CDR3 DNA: TGTGCCAGCAGTTACTCTGGTCTTGGGGAGCAGTTCTTC

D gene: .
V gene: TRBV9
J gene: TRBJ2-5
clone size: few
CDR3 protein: CASSALSEQETQYF
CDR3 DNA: TGTGCCAGCAGCGCCCTCAGTGAACAAGAGACCCAGTACTTC

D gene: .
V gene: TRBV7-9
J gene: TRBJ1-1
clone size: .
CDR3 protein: CASSQAISAEAFF
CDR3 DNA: TGTGCCAGCAGCCAAGCTATCTCGGCTGAAGCTTTCTTT

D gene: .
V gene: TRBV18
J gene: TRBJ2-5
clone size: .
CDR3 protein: CASSPVQETQYF
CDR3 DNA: TGTGCCAGCTCACCCGTCCAAGAGACCCAGTACTTC

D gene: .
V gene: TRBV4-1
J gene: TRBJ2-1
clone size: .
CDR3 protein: CASSRNPRGEGEQFF
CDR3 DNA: TGCGCCAGCAGCCGAAATCCCAGGGGGGAAGGTGAGCAGTTCTTC

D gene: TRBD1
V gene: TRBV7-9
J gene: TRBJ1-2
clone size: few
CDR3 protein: CASSLGIGTGNYGYTF
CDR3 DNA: TGTGCCAGCAGCTTAGGAATCGGGACAGGGAACTATGGCTACACCTTC

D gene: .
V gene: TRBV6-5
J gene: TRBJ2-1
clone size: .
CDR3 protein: CASSYSGPPFYNEQFF
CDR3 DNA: TGTGCCAGCAGTTACTCGGGTCCCCCCTTCTACAATGAGCAGTTCTTC

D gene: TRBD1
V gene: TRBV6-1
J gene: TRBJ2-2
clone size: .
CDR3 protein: CASPGTANTGELFF
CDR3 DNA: TGTGCCAGTCCCGGGACAGCGAACACCGGGGAGCTGTTTTTT

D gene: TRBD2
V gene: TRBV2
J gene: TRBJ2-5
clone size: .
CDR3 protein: CASSGLAARETQYF
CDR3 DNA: TGTGCCAGCAGCGGACTAGCGGCTCGGGAGACCCAGTACTTC

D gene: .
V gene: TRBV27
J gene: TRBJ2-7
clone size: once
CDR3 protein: CASSQATGYEQYF
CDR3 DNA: TGTGCCAGCAGTCAGGCGACAGGATACGAGCAGTACTTC

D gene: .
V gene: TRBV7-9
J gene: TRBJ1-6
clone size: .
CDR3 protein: CASSWGAAGDSPLHF
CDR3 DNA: TGTGCCAGCAGCTGGGGGGCAGCGGGAGATTCACCCCTCCACTTT

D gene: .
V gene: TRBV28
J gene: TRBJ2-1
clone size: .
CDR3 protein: CASRFTSGTNEQFF
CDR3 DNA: TGTGCCAGCAGATTTACCTCGGGCACGAATGAGCAGTTCTTC

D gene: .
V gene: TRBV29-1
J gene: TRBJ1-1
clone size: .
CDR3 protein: CSGQGSTEAFF
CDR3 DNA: TGCAGCGGGCAGGGGAGCACTGAAGCTTTCTTT

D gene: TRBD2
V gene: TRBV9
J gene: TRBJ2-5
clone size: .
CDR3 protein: CASSRGGVKETQYF
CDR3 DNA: TGTGCCAGCTCCCGGGGGGGGGTCAAAGAGACCCAGTACTTC

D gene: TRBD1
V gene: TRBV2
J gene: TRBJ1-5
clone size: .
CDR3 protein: CASSSYKDRGDQPQHF
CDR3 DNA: TGTGCCAGCAGCTCGTATAAGGACAGGGGGGATCAGCCCCAGCATTTT

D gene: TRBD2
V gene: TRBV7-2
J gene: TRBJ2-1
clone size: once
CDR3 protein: CASSLGVLAGLYNEQFF
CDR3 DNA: TGTGCCAGCAGCTTAGGAGTACTAGCGGGCCTCTACAATGAGCAGTTCTTC

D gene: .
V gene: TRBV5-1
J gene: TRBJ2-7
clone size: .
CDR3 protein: CASREDGGFGNEQYF
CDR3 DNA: TGCGCCAGCAGGGAGGACGGGGGATTCGGGAACGAGCAGTACTTC

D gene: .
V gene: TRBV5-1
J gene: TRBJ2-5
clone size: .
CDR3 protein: CASSSGRGWETQYF
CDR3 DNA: TGCGCCAGCAGCTCTGGACGGGGTTGGGAGACCCAGTACTTC

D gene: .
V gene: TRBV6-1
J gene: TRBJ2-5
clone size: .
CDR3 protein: CASSWSPGRETQYF
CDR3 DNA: TGTGCCAGCTCGTGGTCCCCGGGGAGGGAGACCCAGTACTTC

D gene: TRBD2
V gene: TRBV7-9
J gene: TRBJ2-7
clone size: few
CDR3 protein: CASSRGGAPEQYF
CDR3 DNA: TGTGCCAGCAGCCGGGGGGGGGCCCCCGAGCAGTACTTC

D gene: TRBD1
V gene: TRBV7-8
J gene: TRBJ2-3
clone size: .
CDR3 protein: CASSSGQGVDTQYF
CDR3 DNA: TGTGCCAGCAGCTCAGGACAGGGGGTAGATACGCAGTATTTT

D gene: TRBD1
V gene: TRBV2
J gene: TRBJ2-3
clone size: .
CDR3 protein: CASSLRQGIRDTQYF
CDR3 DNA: TGTGCCAGCAGTCTCCGACAGGGCATCCGGGATACGCAGTATTTT

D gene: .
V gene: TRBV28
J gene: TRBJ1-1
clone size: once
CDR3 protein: CASTAPARRTEAFF
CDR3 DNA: TGTGCCAGCACCGCACCGGCGAGGAGGACTGAAGCTTTCTTT

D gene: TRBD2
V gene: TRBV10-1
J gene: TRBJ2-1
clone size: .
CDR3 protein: CASSESGGLANNEQFF
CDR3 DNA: TGCGCCAGCAGTGAGTCGGGAGGACTAGCGAACAATGAGCAGTTCTTC

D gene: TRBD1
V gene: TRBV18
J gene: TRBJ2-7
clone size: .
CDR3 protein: CASSGDRDEQYF
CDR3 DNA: TGTGCCAGCTCAGGGGACAGGGACGAGCAGTACTTC

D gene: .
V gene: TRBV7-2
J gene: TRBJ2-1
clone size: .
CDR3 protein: CASSLTSSNEQFF
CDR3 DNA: TGTGCCAGCAGCTTAACTAGCAGTAATGAGCAGTTCTTC

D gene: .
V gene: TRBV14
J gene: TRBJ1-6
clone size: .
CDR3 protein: CASSQLDRSLHF
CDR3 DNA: TGTGCCAGCAGCCAACTCGACAGGTCCCTCCACTTT

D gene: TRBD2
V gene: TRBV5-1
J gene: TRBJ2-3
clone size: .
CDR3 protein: CASSLKASGDTQYF
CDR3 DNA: TGCGCCAGCAGCTTGAAGGCTAGCGGAGATACGCAGTATTTT

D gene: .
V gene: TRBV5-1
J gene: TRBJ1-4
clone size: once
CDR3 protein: CASSLGVGAGKLFF
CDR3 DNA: TGCGCCAGCAGCTTGGGGGTTGGGGCCGGAAAACTGTTTTTT

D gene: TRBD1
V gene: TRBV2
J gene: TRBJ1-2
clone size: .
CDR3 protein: CASSGDRHDAGYGYTF
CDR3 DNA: TGTGCCAGCAGTGGGGACAGGCACGACGCGGGTTATGGCTACACCTTC

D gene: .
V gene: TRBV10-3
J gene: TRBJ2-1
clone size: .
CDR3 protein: CAISGGQPQFF
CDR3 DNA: TGTGCCATCAGTGGCGGACAGCCTCAGTTCTTC

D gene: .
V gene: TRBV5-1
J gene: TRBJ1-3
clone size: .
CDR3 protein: CASSMDGYSGNTIYF
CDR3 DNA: TGCGCCAGCAGCATGGACGGATACTCTGGAAACACCATATATTTT

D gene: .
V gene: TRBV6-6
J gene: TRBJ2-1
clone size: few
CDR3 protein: CASKGYNEQFF
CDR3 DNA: TGTGCCAGCAAAGGATACAATGAGCAGTTCTTC

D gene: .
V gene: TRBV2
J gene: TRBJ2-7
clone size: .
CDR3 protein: CASSEWAVDEQYF
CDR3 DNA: TGTGCCAGCAGTGAATGGGCCGTAGACGAGCAGTACTTC

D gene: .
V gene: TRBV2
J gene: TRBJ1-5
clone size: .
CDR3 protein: CASKRDSNQPQHF
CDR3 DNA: TGTGCCAGCAAACGGGATAGCAATCAGCCCCAGCATTTT

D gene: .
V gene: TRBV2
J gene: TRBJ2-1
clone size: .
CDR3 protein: CASQGTSYNEQFF
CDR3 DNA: TGTGCCAGTCAGGGTACCTCCTACAATGAGCAGTTCTTC

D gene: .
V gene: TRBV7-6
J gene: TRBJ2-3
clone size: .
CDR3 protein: CASSLVGGSDTQYF
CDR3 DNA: TGTGCCAGCAGCTTAGTCGGTGGATCAGATACGCAGTATTTT

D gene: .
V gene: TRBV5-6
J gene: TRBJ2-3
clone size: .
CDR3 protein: CASSSGWNAQYF
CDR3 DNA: TGTGCCAGCAGCTCCGGTTGGAATGCGCAGTATTTT

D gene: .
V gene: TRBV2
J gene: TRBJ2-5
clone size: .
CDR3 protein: CASSEGTQPVETQYF
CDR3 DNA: TGTGCCAGCAGTGAAGGAACACAACCGGTGGAGACCCAGTACTTC

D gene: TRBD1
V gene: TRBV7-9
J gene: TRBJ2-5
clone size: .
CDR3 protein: CASSLGTGALETQYF
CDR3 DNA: TGTGCCAGCAGCTTAGGGACAGGGGCATTGGAGACCCAGTACTTC

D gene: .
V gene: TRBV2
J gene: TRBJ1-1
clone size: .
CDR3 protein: CASRAGNTEAFF
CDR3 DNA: TGTGCCAGCAGGGCAGGGAACACTGAAGCTTTCTTT

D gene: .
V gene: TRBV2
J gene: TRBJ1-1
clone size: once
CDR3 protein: CASGGTEAFF
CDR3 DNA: TGTGCCAGCGGGGGCACTGAAGCTTTCTTT

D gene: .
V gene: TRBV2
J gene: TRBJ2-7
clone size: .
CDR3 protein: CASSRTFYEQYF
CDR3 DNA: TGTGCCAGCAGTAGGACGTTCTACGAGCAGTACTTC

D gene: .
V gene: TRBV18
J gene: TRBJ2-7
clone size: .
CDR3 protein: CASSGQRRSSYEQYF
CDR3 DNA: TGTGCCAGCTCGGGTCAAAGGCGCTCATCCTACGAGCAGTACTTC